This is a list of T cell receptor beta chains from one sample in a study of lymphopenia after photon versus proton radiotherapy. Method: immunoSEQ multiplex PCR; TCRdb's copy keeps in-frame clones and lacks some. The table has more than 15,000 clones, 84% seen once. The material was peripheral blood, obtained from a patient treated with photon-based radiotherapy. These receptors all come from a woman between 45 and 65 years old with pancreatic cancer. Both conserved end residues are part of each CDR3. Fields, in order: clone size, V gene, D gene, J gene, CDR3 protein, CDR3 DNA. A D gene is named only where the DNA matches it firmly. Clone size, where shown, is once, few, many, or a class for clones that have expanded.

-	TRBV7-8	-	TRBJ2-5	CASTPKRVGETQYF	TGTGCCAGCACCCCCAAGAGGGTCGGCGAGACCCAGTACTTC
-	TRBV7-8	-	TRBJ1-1	CASSLPRWRIRDTEAFF	TGTGCCAGCAGCCTCCCGCGGTGGCGGATTAGAGACACTGAAGCTTTCTTT
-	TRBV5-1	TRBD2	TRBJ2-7	CASSFAGGSYEQYF	TGCGCCAGCAGCTTTGCGGGAGGCTCCTACGAGCAGTACTTC
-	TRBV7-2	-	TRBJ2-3	CASSIPPGGTDTQYF	TGTGCCAGCAGTATTCCCCCGGGTGGCACAGATACGCAGTATTTT
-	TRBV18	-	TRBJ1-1	CASSPGTRTNTEAFF	TGTGCCAGCTCACCAGGGACTAGGACGAACACTGAAGCTTTCTTT
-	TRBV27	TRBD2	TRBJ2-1	CASSLSAGGYEQFF	TGTGCCAGCAGTTTATCGGCGGGAGGGTATGAGCAGTTCTTC
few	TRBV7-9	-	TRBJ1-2	CASSPSHSTYGYTF	TGTGCCAGCAGCCCTAGCCACTCGACCTATGGCTACACCTTC
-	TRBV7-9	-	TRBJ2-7	CASSPPPRVGYEQYF	TGTGCCAGCAGCCCGCCCCCCAGGGTCGGTTACGAGCAGTACTTC
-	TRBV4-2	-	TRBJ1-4	CASSQGGVGEKLFF	TGTGCCAGCAGCCAAGGAGGCGTTGGTGAAAAACTGTTTTTT
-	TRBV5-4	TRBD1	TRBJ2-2	CASSSDRRNTGELFF	TGTGCCAGCAGCTCGGACAGGAGGAACACCGGGGAGCTGTTTTTT
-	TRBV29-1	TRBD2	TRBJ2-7	CSVELADYEQYF	TGCAGCGTTGAGCTAGCGGACTACGAGCAGTACTTC
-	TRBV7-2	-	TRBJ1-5	CASSLIQANNQPQHF	TGTGCCAGCAGCTTAATCCAGGCCAACAATCAGCCCCAGCATTTT
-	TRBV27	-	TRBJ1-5	CASSLEMSNQPQHF	TGTGCCAGCAGTTTAGAAATGAGCAATCAGCCCCAGCATTTT
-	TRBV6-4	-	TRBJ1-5	CASSDSGAGNQPQHF	TGTGCCAGCAGTGACTCAGGGGCCGGCAATCAGCCCCAGCATTTT
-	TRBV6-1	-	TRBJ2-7	CASSAKVESYEQYF	TGTGCCAGCAGTGCTAAAGTGGAGAGCTACGAGCAGTACTTC
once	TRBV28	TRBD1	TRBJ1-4	CASRIGTGVEKLFF	TGTGCCAGCAGGATCGGGACAGGGGTTGAAAAACTGTTTTTT
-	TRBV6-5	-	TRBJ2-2	CASSSYTGELFF	TGTGCCAGCAGCTCTTACACCGGGGAGCTGTTTTTT
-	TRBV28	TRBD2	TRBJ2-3	CASSQAGGGTDTQYF	TGTGCCAGCAGTCAAGCGGGAGGAGGAACAGATACGCAGTATTTT
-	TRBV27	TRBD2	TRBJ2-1	CASSLLGLAALNEQFF	TGTGCCAGCAGTTTACTTGGGCTAGCGGCCCTCAATGAGCAGTTCTTC
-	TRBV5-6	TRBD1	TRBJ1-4	CASSPGTGTANEKLFF	TGTGCCAGCAGCCCAGGGACAGGGACCGCGAATGAAAAACTGTTTTTT
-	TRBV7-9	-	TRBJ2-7	CASSLSGEQYF	TGTGCCAGCAGCTTATCAGGCGAGCAGTACTTC
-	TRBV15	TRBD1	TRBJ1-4	CATSRKTGGATNEKLFF	TGTGCCACCAGCAGAAAGACAGGGGGCGCAACTAATGAAAAACTGTTTTTT
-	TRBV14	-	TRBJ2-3	CASSLTEMDTQYF	TGTGCCAGCAGCCTGACAGAAATGGATACGCAGTATTTT
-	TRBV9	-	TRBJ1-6	CASSVAQDNSPLHF	TGTGCCAGCAGCGTAGCCCAAGATAATTCACCCCTCCACTTT
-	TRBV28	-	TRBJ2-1	CASSLGPYDEQFF	TGTGCCAGCAGTTTAGGACCATACGATGAGCAGTTCTTC
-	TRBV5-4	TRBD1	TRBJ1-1	CATTDRGMNTEAFF	TGTGCCACCACGGACAGGGGCATGAACACTGAAGCTTTCTTT
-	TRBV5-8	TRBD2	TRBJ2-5	CASSSGAGGETQYF	TGTGCCAGCAGCTCAGGGGCGGGAGGGGAGACCCAGTACTTC
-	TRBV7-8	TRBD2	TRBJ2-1	CASSLGLAGLVSSYNEQFF	TGTGCCAGCAGCTTAGGACTAGCGGGTCTTGTTAGCTCCTACAATGAGCAGTTCTTC
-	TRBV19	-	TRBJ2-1	CASKSPSDPYNEQFF	TGTGCCAGTAAGTCCCCCAGCGACCCCTACAATGAGCAGTTCTTC
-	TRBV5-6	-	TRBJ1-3	CASSLEGNTIYF	TGTGCCAGCAGCTTGGAAGGAAACACCATATATTTT
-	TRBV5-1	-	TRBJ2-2	CASSLGLQTNTGELFF	TGCGCCAGCAGCTTAGGTTTACAAACTAACACCGGGGAGCTGTTTTTT
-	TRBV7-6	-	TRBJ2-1	CASSLDPGREQFF	TGTGCCAGCAGCTTAGATCCCGGAAGGGAGCAGTTCTTC
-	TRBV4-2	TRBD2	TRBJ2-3	CASSQGTSGNLDTQYF	TGTGCCAGCAGCCAAGGGACTAGCGGGAATTTAGATACGCAGTATTTT
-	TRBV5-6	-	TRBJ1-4	CASSLGPIGGEKLFF	TGTGCCAGCAGCTTGGGACCCATCGGAGGTGAAAAACTGTTTTTT
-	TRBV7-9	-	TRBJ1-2	CASSSRDGYGYTF	TGTGCCAGCAGCTCCCGGGACGGTTATGGCTACACCTTC
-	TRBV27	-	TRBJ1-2	CASSLGARPGYGYTF	TGTGCCAGCAGTTTAGGCGCCCGCCCCGGCTATGGCTACACCTTC
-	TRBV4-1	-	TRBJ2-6	CASSQLSEGRSGANVLTF	TGCGCCAGCAGCCAGCTGTCGGAGGGTCGCTCTGGGGCCAACGTCCTGACTTTC
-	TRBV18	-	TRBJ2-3	CASSPPDGGARTDTQYF	TGTGCCAGCTCACCACCAGATGGGGGGGCTCGAACAGATACGCAGTATTTT
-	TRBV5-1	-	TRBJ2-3	CASSLMSTDTQYF	TGCGCCAGCAGCTTGATGAGCACAGATACGCAGTATTTT
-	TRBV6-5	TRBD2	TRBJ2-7	CASSYGTSGSFEQYF	TGTGCCAGCAGTTACGGGACTAGCGGGAGTTTCGAGCAGTACTTC
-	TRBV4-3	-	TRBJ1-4	CASSQDRVRGLGEKLFF	TGCGCCAGCAGCCAAGATAGAGTCCGCGGGTTGGGGGAAAAACTGTTTTTT